Shown below are 27 T cell receptor beta chains from a single sample sequenced in a study. From the 5' RACE reads, TCRdb called clonotypes with MiXCR, one entry per CDR3 protein. This sample has 55,000 to 70,000 distinct CDR3 sequences; about 28% occur once, and the top ten carry 3% to 3.5%. Specimen: tumor-infiltrating memory CD4+ T cells sorted from the breast tumor. Subset meaning: memory CD4+ T cells, CD4+CD45RO+CD25-. The origin of the receptors is a female donor with breast cancer.

The chain uses TRBV6-5 and TRBJ2-1; 7 positions agree with TRBD2. Per the germline V gene, CDR1 is MNHEY and CDR2 is SVGAGI. The junction had 12 bases not matched to a gene; V was cut back by 6 bases and J by 10 bases. CDR3 length: 14 amino acids. The CDR3 is CASSRKARGGEQFF. The CDR3 DNA reads TGTGCCAGCAGCCGCAAGGCGCGGGGAGGGGAGCAGTTCTTC.

There are a few counts of this clonotype. The rearrangement uses TRBV5-1 and TRBJ2-1; 7 nucleotides align to TRBD2. With V trimmed by 2 bases and J by 6 bases, 11 bases remained unmatched. The CDR3 has 16 amino acids. Germline V gene data show CDR1 as SGHRS and CDR2 as YFSETQ. The CDR3 DNA follows: TGCGCCAGCAGCTTCTCCCCCATAGCGGGCCTCAATGAGCAGTTCTTC. Translated: CASSFSPIAGLNEQFF.

On this clonotype itself: The junction does not match germline at one end; this may be a read error. V and J are TRBV7-7 and TRBJ1-6; D unresolved. This CDR3 has 13 residues. The germline V gene encodes CDR1 SSHAT and CDR2 FNYEAQ (reference sequence). CDR3 bases: TGTGCTAGCAGCTTAAGTCAGGATTCACCCCTCCACTTT. Translated, it gives CASSLSQDSPLHF.

This rearrangement joins TRBV7-9 to TRBJ2-7; 9 bases are shared with TRBD2. The CDR3 totals 16 residues. Trimming took 5 bases from V and 5 from J; bases not matched to a gene: 13. CDR1 is SEHNR and CDR2 is FQNEAQ in the germline V gene (reference sequence). CDR3 in DNA: TGTGCCAGCAGCCCGTACCTAGCGGGAAGCGTCCACGAGCAGTACTTC. It translates to CASSPYLAGSVHEQYF.

V gene TRBV30 combines with J gene TRBJ1-5, with D possibly being TRBD1 (6 bases). Trimming pared 5 bases from V and 3 bases from J, leaving 23 bases between. Germline values: CDR1 GTSNPN, CDR2 SVGIG (reference sequence). CDR3 size: 17 residues. In DNA form, the CDR3 reads TGTGCCTGGGACTCAGGCGGACAGCAACAGAACAATCAGCCCCAGCATTTT. Its protein product is CAWDSGGQQQNNQPQHF.

CDR3 residues: CASSKQDSGYGYTF. DNA for the CDR3: TGCGCCAGCAGCAAGCAGGACAGCGGCTATGGCTACACCTTC. The gene calls are TRBV5-1 and TRBJ1-2; possibly TRBD1 for D (6 bases). CDR1 and CDR2 from the germline V gene are SGHRS and YFSETQ. The CDR3 length is 14 residues. V lost 4 bases to trimming and J lost 4 bases, with 14 bases between them.

The rearrangement uses TRBV6-5 and TRBJ1-3, with D hard to call. CDR3 length: 16 amino acids. V lost 0 bases to trimming and J lost 0 bases, with 9 bases between them. Germline-derived CDR1 and CDR2 are MNHEY and SVGAGI. This CDR3 reads CASSYSIDRSGNTIYF. As DNA, the CDR3 is TGTGCCAGCAGTTACTCGATCGATCGCTCTGGAAACACCATATATTTT.

Regarding this clonotype: A much larger clone lies one base from this, so it may be a read error. The chain has TRBV28 and TRBJ1-5; 12 nucleotides align to TRBD1. With V trimmed by 5 bases and J by 8 bases, 7 bases remained unmatched. The CDR3 is 15 amino acids. Germline V gene lookup returns CDR1 MDHEN and CDR2 SYDVKM. DNA for the CDR3: TGTGCCAGCAGTCGGGACAGGGGGCCAAATAAGCCCCAGCATTTT. Translating it yields CASSRDRGPNKPQHF.

The V call is TRBV20-1, the J call TRBJ2-1, with 7 nucleotides matching TRBD1. Germline V gene data show CDR1 as DFQATT and CDR2 as SNEGSKA (reference sequence). This CDR3 spans 15 amino acids. V lost 7 bases and J lost 3; bases outside the gene matches: 12. CDR3 DNA: TGCAGTGGCACTCTGGGACAGCTTTACTACAATGAGCAGTTCTTC. It encodes CSGTLGQLYYNEQFF.

As DNA, the CDR3 is TGTGCCTGGAGCCTCCAGCGGGAGACCGAGCAGTACTTC. This sequence encodes CAWSLQRETEQYF. The genes are TRBV30 and TRBJ2-7, with TRBD2 identical over 8 bases. CDR3 length: 13 residues. CDR1 and CDR2 (germline): GTSNPN, SVGIG (reference sequence). Trimming cost V 3 bases and J 6 bases; bases outside gene matches: 7.

On this clonotype itself: Its ends do not fully match the called genes, so a read error is possible. The chain is built from TRBV5-1 and TRBJ2-2, with D possibly being TRBD1 (7 bases). The CDR3 consists of 15 residues. Per the germline V gene, CDR1 is SGHRS and CDR2 is YFSETQ. CDR3 protein: CASSPRDSRIGGLFF. CDR3 nucleotide sequence: TGCGCCAGCAGCCCCCGGGACAGTAGGATCGGGGGGCTGTTTTTT.

The rearrangement joins TRBV7-2 to TRBJ2-2, with no clear D. The CDR3 length is 12 residues. Germline V CDR1 and CDR2: SGHTA, FQGNSA. V was cut by 3 bases and J by 7 bases, with 6 bases left in between. Written as DNA, the CDR3 is TGTGCCAGCAGCTTCTATTTCGGGGAGCTGTTTTTT. This gives the protein CASSFYFGELFF.

The chain is built from TRBV6-2 or TRBV6-3 and TRBJ1-5; unclear D gene. Germline CDR1 is MNHEY and CDR2 is SVGEGT. The length of the CDR3 is 13 residues. The V gene lost 7 bases and the J gene lost 0 bases, with 7 bases spanning the gap. The CDR3 here is CASTPYSNQPQHF. The CDR3 DNA reads as TGTGCCAGCACGCCCTATAGCAATCAGCCCCAGCATTTT.

The genes are TRBV5-1 and TRBJ2-3, with D perhaps matching TRBD1 (5 bases). The CDR3 has 14 amino acids. Germline CDR1 and CDR2: SGHRS and YFSETQ. V dropped 4 bases and J dropped 2 bases, with 11 bases sitting between them. The CDR3 is CASSAGQNTDTQYF. The DNA for the CDR3 is TGCGCCAGCAGCGCCGGACAAAACACAGATACGCAGTATTTT.

The CDR3 DNA sequence: TGTGCCAGCAGCTCGTCTAGCAACACCGGGGAGCTGTTTTTT. Translated: CASSSSSNTGELFF. J is TRBJ2-2 and V is TRBV7-3; TRBD2 might be the D (5 bases). Germline CDR1 SGHTA, CDR2 FQGTGA. This CDR3 spans 14 amino acids. V dropped 4 bases and J dropped 2 bases, with 8 bases sitting between them.

In this sample, this clonotype turned up a few times. The J gene is TRBJ2-1, the V gene TRBV7-2, with 8 bases that match TRBD1. The germline CDR1 and CDR2 sequences are SGHTA and FQGNSA. Germline trimming cut 5 bases from V and 4 bases from J; bases unmatched to any gene: 10. The CDR3 is 16 amino acids. The CDR3 reads CASSTNPGTGYNEQFF. The CDR3 bases are TGTGCCAGCAGCACCAATCCCGGGACAGGTTACAATGAGCAGTTCTTC.

Comments on this clonotype: This could be a read error, since a much larger clone is one nucleotide away. Since the CDR3 does not end with the conserved phenylalanine or tryptophan, this likely comes from a read error. This rearrangement joins TRBV6-2 or TRBV6-3 to TRBJ2-7, with 13 bases identical to TRBD2. This CDR3 spans 15 amino acids. J was trimmed by 1 base and V by 4 bases; bases with no gene match: 1. Germline V gene data show CDR1 as MNHEY and CDR2 as SVGEGT. The CDR3 reads CASSSTSGRSYEQYS. In nucleotides, the CDR3 is TGTGCCAGCAGTTCGACTAGCGGGAGGTCCTACGAGCAGTACTCC.

This rearrangement joins TRBV29-1 to TRBJ1-1; D gene uncertain. The CDR3 runs to 12 residues. V was shortened by 6 bases and J by 6 bases, with 14 bases between the two germline ends. Germline CDR1 SQVTM, CDR2 ANQGSEA. CDR3 region: CSVQIWEAEAFF. DNA of the CDR3: TGCAGCGTGCAGATCTGGGAGGCTGAAGCTTTCTTT.

The chain recombines TRBV18 with TRBJ1-1; 10 bases agree with TRBD1. CDR1 KGHSH and CDR2 LQKENI come from the germline V gene. The CDR3 sequence is 15 residues long. V was pared by 2 bases and J by 3 bases, with 3 bases of the junction left unmatched. The CDR3 region has the DNA TGTGCCAGCTCACCAAAGACAGGGGGCGACACTGAAGCTTTCTTT. Its protein product is CASSPKTGGDTEAFF.

This clonotype occurred many times. V is TRBV5-1 and J is TRBJ2-3; D remains unclear. CDR1 and CDR2 (germline): SGHRS, YFSETQ. This CDR3 is 13 amino acids long. V shed 0 bases and J shed 4 bases, with 6 bases lying between them. The CDR3 DNA reads as TGCGCCAGCAGCTTGGCGGTGGCAGATACGCAGTATTTT. Translated, it gives CASSLAVADTQYF.

The chain couples TRBV6-6 to TRBJ2-3; TRBD2 aligns across 14 bases. After removal of 7 bases from V and 2 bases from J, the junction contained 5 bases not matched to a gene. This CDR3 contains 16 residues. Per germline, CDR1 MNHNY and CDR2 SVGAGI (reference sequence). CDR3 sequence reads: CASKGTSGSNTDTQYF. CDR3 bases: TGTGCCAGCAAGGGGACTAGCGGGAGCAACACAGATACGCAGTATTTT.

The chain has TRBV20-1 and TRBJ2-7; a weak D match, TRBD1 (5 bases). Germline loops: CDR1 DFQATT, CDR2 SNEGSKA (reference sequence). With 3 bases removed from V and 6 bases from J, the gap between germline ends came to 18 bases. The CDR3 totals 14 residues. Here the CDR3 reads CSASEPGPRGEQYF. The DNA for the CDR3 is TGCAGTGCTAGCGAGCCCGGTCCTAGGGGCGAGCAGTACTTC.

For the CDR3, the DNA is TGTGCCAGCAGCCCGGACAGGGAGGCTTGGGGCTACACCTTC. This codes for CASSPDREAWGYTF. V usage is TRBV6-6 and J usage is TRBJ1-2; 8 bases agree with TRBD1. CDR3 length equals 14 residues. Looked up from germline, CDR1 is MNHNY and CDR2 is SVGAGI (reference sequence). After removal of 6 bases from V and 8 bases from J, the junction contained 11 bases not matched to a gene.

Only one count was recorded for this clonotype. The chain is built from TRBV7-9 and TRBJ1-4; D is uncertain. Per germline, CDR1 SEHNR and CDR2 FQNEAQ (reference sequence). CDR3 size: 16 residues. V was trimmed by 5 bases and J by 8 bases, leaving 21 bases between them. The CDR3 is CASSPISGGFGEKLFF. CDR3 sequence (DNA): TGTGCCAGCAGCCCAATCTCTGGCGGGTTCGGGGAAAAACTGTTTTTT.

This clonotype was seen at least ten times. The chain is built from TRBV9 and TRBJ1-4, with a weak D call TRBD1 (6 bases). In germline, CDR1 is SGDLS, CDR2 YYNGEE. V shed 2 bases and J shed 7 bases, with 15 bases lying between them. This CDR3 is built from 15 residues. The CDR3 loop is CASSVTQGGSEKLFF. CDR3 in DNA: TGTGCCAGCAGCGTGACACAGGGAGGGAGTGAAAAACTGTTTTTT.

This clonotype showed up just a few times. The rearrangement links TRBV29-1 to TRBJ2-1; the match to TRBD2 covers 11 bases. Germline V gene data show CDR1 as SQVTM and CDR2 as ANQGSEA. The CDR3 has 15 amino acids. J lost 6 bases, V lost 7 bases, and 11 bases had no gene match. In DNA form, the CDR3 reads TGCAGCGGGGCCACCCTAGCGGGAGGTCCCAATGAGCAGTTCTTC. This codes for CSGATLAGGPNEQFF.

J is TRBJ2-7 and V is TRBV7-8; D perhaps matches TRBD1 (5 bases). The germline V and J ends were trimmed by 0 bases and 8 bases, with 17 bases remaining between them. This CDR3 is built from 15 residues. CDR1 and CDR2 from the germline V gene are SGHVS and FQNEAQ. The chain's CDR3 is CASSLARGFSGQQYF. CDR3 DNA: TGTGCCAGCAGCTTAGCGCGCGGATTCTCAGGGCAGCAGTACTTC.